This TCR beta chain was observed in a study of cytomegalovirus exposure and HLA in healthy donors. Whole-study findings and limits: The majority of TCR sequences were rare, yet some public TCRs appeared in many donors. Later analysis identified a missense DCLRE1C variant that was linked to TCR beta V- and J-gene trimming. The likely explanation for a cluster of highly shared sequence variants was sequencing artifact. In most subjects, TCR beta sequences reportedly gave accurate predictions of HLA-A and HLA-B alleles.

PCR was performed using 60 Vbeta and 13 Jbeta primers. Profiling relied on immunoSEQ multiplex PCR, and the TCRdb table lists in-frame clones only, not all of them. The data contain around 99,000 clones, 77% of them singletons. CDR1 and CDR2 (germline): SGHNT, YYREEE (reference sequence). V dropped 3 bases and J dropped 3; count of bases not matched to a gene: 8. This CDR3 comprises 16 residues. Remarks on this clone: Antigen unknown.

Sequenced sample: PBMCs. This sequence joins TRBV5-4 and TRBJ2-7; 11 bases align to TRBD1. The clonotype comes from a male donor in good health and CMV-seronegative. CDR3 DNA sequence: TGTGCCAGCAGCTGGGGGGACAGGGGGTTTAACTACGAGCAGTACTTC. This sequence encodes CASSWGDRGFNYEQYF.